These T cell receptor beta chains were read from a single sample in a study of T cells in Graves' hyperthyroidism and ophthalmopathy. TCRdb itself ran the multiplex PCR reads through MiXCR, one entry per CDR3 protein. The sample lists around 350,000 distinct CDR3 sequences; about 18% were seen once. The sequencing input was blood. The receptors originated from a woman in her late teens or twenties with Graves' hyperthyroidism. Both conserved end residues are part of each CDR3. The D gene is left open where the match is weak. Where a row states a size, it is once, few, many or the class of an expanded clone; other rows omit it.

d_call: .
j_call: TRBJ2-5
clone_size: many
v_call: TRBV12-3/TRBV12-4
cdr3_aa: CASSFGGAQETQYF
cdr3_nt: TGTGCCAGCAGTTTTGGCGGGGCCCAAGAGACCCAGTACTTC

d_call: .
j_call: TRBJ2-7
clone_size: many
v_call: TRBV7-2
cdr3_aa: CASTPGPAYEQYF
cdr3_nt: TGTGCCAGCACCCCGGGCCCTGCCTACGAGCAGTACTTC

d_call: .
j_call: TRBJ2-7
clone_size: many
v_call: TRBV20-1
cdr3_aa: CSAYLDGSSYEQYF
cdr3_nt: TGCAGTGCTTACCTCGACGGGAGCTCCTACGAACAGTACTTC

d_call: TRBD1
j_call: TRBJ2-7
clone_size: many
v_call: TRBV19
cdr3_aa: CASSIPGQGGEQYF
cdr3_nt: TGTGCCAGTAGTATCCCAGGACAGGGTGGCGAGCAGTACTTC

d_call: TRBD1
j_call: TRBJ1-5
clone_size: .
v_call: TRBV6-1
cdr3_aa: CASSPGQEPQPQHF
cdr3_nt: TGTGCCAGCAGCCCGGGACAGGAACCTCAGCCCCAGCATTTT

d_call: .
j_call: TRBJ1-2
clone_size: many
v_call: TRBV12-3/TRBV12-4
cdr3_aa: CASSSRADGYTF
cdr3_nt: TGTGCCAGCAGTTCCAGGGCAGACGGCTACACCTTC

d_call: .
j_call: TRBJ1-1
clone_size: .
v_call: TRBV9
cdr3_aa: CASSVGSGADTESFF
cdr3_nt: .

d_call: TRBD1
j_call: TRBJ1-2
clone_size: many
v_call: TRBV5-1
cdr3_aa: CASSSGTGTIGYTF
cdr3_nt: TGCGCCAGCAGCTCCGGGACAGGAACTATCGGCTACACCTTC

d_call: TRBD2
j_call: TRBJ2-3
clone_size: few
v_call: TRBV6-5
cdr3_aa: CATQAGTSGGQSTDTQYF
cdr3_nt: TGTGCCACTCAGGCGGGGACTAGCGGGGGCCAAAGCACAGATACGCAGTATTTT

d_call: .
j_call: TRBJ2-6
clone_size: many
v_call: TRBV6-1
cdr3_aa: CASNLVGTGANVLTF
cdr3_nt: TGTGCCAGCAACCTCGTTGGGACTGGGGCCAACGTCCTGACTTTC

d_call: .
j_call: TRBJ2-5
clone_size: many
v_call: TRBV2
cdr3_aa: CASSEAVETQYF
cdr3_nt: TGTGCCAGCAGTGAAGCTGTGGAGACCCAGTACTTC

d_call: TRBD1
j_call: TRBJ1-2
clone_size: many
v_call: TRBV18
cdr3_aa: CASSRGQENYGYTF
cdr3_nt: TGTGCCAGCTCAAGAGGACAGGAAAACTATGGCTACACCTTC

d_call: .
j_call: TRBJ1-6
clone_size: many
v_call: TRBV12-3/TRBV12-4
cdr3_aa: CASSYGSHYNSPLHF
cdr3_nt: TGTGCCAGCAGCTATGGGAGTCACTATAATTCACCCCTCCACTTT

d_call: TRBD2
j_call: TRBJ2-7
clone_size: many
v_call: TRBV5-1
cdr3_aa: CASSLRLAGFYEQYF
cdr3_nt: TGCGCCAGCAGCTTGAGACTAGCGGGGTTCTACGAGCAGTACTTC

d_call: TRBD2
j_call: TRBJ2-7
clone_size: .
v_call: TRBV12-3/TRBV12-4
cdr3_aa: CASSRAGDGPREQYF
cdr3_nt: TGTGCCAGCAGTCGGGCGGGGGACGGCCCCCGCGAGCAGTACTTC

d_call: TRBD2
j_call: TRBJ2-2
clone_size: .
v_call: TRBV11-2
cdr3_aa: CASSFQLAGGRTGELFF
cdr3_nt: TGTGCCAGCAGCTTTCAACTAGCGGGGGGGCGAACCGGGGAGCTGTTTTTT

d_call: TRBD1
j_call: TRBJ1-1
clone_size: many
v_call: TRBV6-2/TRBV6-3
cdr3_aa: CASSDRGSAFF
cdr3_nt: TGTGCCAGCAGCGACAGGGGATCAGCTTTCTTT

d_call: TRBD1
j_call: TRBJ2-7
clone_size: many
v_call: TRBV6-1
cdr3_aa: CATAPGQGSYEQYF
cdr3_nt: TGTGCCACGGCACCGGGACAGGGGTCTTACGAGCAGTACTTC